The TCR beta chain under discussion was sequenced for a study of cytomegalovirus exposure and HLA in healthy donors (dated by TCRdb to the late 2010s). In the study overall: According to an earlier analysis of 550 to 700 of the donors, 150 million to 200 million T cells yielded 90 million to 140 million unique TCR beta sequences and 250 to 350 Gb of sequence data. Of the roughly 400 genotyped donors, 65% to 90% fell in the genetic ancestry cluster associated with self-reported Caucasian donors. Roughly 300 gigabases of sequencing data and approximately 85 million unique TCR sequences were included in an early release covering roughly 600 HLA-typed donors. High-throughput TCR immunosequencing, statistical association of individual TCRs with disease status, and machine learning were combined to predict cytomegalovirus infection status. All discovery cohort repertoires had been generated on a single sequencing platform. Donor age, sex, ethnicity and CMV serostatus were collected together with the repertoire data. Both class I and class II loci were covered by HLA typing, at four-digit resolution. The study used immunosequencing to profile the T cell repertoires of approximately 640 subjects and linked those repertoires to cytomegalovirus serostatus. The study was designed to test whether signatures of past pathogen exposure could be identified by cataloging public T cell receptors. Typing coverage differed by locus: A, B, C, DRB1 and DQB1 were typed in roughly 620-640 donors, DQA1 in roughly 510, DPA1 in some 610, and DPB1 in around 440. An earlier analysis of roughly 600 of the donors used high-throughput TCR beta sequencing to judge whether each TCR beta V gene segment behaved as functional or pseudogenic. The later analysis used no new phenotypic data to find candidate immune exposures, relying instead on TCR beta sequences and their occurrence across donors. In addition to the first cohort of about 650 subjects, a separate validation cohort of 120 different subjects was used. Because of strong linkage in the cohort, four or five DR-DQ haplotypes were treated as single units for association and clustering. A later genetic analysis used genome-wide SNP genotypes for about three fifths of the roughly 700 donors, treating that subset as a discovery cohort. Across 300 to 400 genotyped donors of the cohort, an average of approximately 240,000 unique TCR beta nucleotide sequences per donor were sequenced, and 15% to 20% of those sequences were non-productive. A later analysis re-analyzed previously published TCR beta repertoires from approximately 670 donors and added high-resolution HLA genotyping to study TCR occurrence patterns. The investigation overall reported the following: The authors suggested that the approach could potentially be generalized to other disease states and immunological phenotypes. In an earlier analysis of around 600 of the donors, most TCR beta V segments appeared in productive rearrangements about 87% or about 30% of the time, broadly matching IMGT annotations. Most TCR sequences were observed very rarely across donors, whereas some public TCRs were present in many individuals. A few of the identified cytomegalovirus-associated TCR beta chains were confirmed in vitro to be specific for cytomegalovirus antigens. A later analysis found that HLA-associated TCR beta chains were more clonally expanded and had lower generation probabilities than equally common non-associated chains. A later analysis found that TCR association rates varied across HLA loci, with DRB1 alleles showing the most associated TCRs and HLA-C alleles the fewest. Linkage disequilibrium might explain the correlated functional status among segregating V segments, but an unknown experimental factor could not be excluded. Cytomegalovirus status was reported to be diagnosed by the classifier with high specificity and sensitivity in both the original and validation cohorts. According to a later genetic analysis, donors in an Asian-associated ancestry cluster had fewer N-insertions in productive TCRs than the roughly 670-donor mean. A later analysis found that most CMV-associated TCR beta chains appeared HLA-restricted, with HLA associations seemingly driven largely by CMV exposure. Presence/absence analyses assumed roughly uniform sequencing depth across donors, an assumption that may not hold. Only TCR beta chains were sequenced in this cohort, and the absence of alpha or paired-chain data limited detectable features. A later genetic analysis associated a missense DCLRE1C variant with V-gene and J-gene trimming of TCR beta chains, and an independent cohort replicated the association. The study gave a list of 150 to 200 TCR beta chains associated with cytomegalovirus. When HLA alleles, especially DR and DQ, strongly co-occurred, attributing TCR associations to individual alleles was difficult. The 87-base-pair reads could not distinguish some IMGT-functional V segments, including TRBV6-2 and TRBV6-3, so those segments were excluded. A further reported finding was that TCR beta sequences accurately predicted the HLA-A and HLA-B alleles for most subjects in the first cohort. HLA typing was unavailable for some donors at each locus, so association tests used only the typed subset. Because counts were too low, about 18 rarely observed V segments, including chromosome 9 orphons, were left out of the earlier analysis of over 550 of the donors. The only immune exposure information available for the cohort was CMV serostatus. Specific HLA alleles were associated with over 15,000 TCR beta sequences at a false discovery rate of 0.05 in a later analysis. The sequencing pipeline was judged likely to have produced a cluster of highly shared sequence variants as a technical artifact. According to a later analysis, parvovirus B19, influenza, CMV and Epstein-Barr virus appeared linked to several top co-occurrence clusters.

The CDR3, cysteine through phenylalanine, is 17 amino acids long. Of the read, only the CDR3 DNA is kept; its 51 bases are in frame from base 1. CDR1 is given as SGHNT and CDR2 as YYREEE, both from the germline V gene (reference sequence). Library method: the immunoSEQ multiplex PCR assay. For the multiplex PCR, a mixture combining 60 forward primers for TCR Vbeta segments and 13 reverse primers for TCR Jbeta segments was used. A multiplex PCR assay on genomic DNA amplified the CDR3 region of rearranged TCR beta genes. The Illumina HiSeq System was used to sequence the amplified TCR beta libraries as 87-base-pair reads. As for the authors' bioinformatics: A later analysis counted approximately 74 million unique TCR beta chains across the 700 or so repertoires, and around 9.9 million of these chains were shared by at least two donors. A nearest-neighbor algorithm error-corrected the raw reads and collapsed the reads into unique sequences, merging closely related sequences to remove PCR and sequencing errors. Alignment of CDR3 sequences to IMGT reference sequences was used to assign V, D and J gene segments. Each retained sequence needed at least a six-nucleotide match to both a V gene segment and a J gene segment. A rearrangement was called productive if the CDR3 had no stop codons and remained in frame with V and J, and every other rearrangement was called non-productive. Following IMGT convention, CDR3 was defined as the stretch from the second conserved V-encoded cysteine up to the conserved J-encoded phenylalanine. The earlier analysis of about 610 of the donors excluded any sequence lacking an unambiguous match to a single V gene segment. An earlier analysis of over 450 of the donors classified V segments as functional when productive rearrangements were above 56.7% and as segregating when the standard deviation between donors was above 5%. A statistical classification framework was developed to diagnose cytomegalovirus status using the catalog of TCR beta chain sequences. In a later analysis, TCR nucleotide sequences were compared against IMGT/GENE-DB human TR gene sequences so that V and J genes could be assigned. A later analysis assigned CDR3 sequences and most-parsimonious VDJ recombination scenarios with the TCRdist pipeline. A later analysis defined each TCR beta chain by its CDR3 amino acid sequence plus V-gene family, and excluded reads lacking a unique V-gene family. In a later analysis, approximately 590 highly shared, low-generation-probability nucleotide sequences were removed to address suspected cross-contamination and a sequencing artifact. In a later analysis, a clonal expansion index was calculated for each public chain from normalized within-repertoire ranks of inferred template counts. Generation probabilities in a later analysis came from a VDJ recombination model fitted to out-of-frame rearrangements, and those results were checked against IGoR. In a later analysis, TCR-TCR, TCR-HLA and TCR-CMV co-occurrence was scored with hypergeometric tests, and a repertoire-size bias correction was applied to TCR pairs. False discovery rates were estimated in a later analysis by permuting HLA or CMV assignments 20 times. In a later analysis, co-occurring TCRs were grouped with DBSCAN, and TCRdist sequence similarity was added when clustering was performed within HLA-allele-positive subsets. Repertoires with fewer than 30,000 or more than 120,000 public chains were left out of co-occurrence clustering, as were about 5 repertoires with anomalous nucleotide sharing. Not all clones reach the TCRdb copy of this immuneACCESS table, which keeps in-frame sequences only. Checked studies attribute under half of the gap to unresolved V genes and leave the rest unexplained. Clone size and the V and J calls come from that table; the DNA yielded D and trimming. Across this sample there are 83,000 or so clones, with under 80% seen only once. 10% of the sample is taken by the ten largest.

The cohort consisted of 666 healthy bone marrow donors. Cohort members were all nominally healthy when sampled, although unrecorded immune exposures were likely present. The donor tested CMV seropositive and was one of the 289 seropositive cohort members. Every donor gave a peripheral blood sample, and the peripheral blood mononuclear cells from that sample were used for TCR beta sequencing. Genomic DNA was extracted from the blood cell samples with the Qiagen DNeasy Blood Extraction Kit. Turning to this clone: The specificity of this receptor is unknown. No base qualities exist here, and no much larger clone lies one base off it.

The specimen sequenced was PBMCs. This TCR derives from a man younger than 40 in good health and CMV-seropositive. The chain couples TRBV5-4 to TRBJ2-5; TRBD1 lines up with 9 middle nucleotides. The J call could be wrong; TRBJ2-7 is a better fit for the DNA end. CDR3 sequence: CASSQKTGGHGNYEQYF. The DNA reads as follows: TGTGCCAGCAGCCAAAAGACAGGGGGGCATGGAAACTACGAGCAGTACTTC.